Following are 10 T cell receptor beta chains from one sample sequenced in a study of shared clonotypes between healthy human individuals. Libraries were prepared by immunoSEQ multiplex PCR; TCRdb keeps only in-frame clonotypes and omits some of them. The sample lists roughly 2.5 million clones, more than 80% occurring once. Sequencing used naive CD4+ T cells sorted from blood. The sample's subset: CD45RA+ positively selected. The receptors shown here come from a young man in good health.

V usage is TRBV25-1 and J usage is TRBJ2-1; the D is unclear. Trimming removed 8 bases from V and 8 bases from J, with 10 bases in between. The CDR3 contains 11 residues. Germline loops: CDR1 MGHDK, CDR2 SYGVNS. CDR3 sequence: CASARNHEQFF. The DNA of the CDR3 is TGTGCCAGCGCAAGGAACCATGAGCAGTTCTTC. The full variable domain, completed using reference TRBV25-1 and TRBJ2-1, is EADIYQTPRYLVIGTGKKITLECSQTMGHDKMYWYQQDPGMELHLIHYSYGVNSTEKGDLSSESTVSRIRTEHFPLTLESARPSHTSQYLCASARNHEQFFGPGTRLTVL.

The V call is TRBV28, the J call TRBJ2-3; D not resolved. The V end lost 6 bases, the J end lost 7 bases, and 14 bases lay between the germline ends. The CDR3 extends over 13 amino acids. Germline CDR1 MDHEN, CDR2 SYDVKM. CDR3 bases: TGTGCCAGCAGCTCAGTAGGGCGAAATACGCAGTATTTT. It translates to CASSSVGRNTQYF.

CDR3 amino acids: CASGLDNEQFF. In DNA, the CDR3 is TGTGCTAGTGGTTTGGACAATGAGCAGTTCTTC. The chain carries TRBV12-5 and TRBJ2-1; D ambiguous. From germline, CDR1 is LGHNT and CDR2 FRNRAP. Trimming left V 1 base short and J 5 bases short, with 0 bases between. The CDR3 runs 11 residues. The complete variable domain, with remaining parts taken from reference TRBV12-5 and TRBJ2-1, reads DARVTQTPRHKVTEMGQEVTMRCQPILGHNTVFWYRQTMMQGLELLAYFRNRAPLDDSGMPKDRFSAEMPDATLATLKIQPSEPRDSAVYFCASGLDNEQFFGPGTRLTVL.

The chain joins TRBV29-1 to TRBJ2-1, with 11 positions matching TRBD2. Germline trimming cut 0 bases from V and 9 bases from J; bases unmatched to any gene: 7. Germline V gives CDR1 SQVTM, CDR2 ANQGSEA. CDR3 length equals 15 residues. CDR3 sequence: CSVEDSTSGSFEQFF. DNA of the CDR3: TGCAGCGTTGAAGATTCCACTAGCGGGAGTTTTGAGCAGTTCTTC.

The chain employs TRBV5-1 and TRBJ2-1, with 8 bases identical to TRBD2. This CDR3 has 17 amino acids. CDR1 is SGHRS and CDR2 is YFSETQ in the germline V gene. V dropped 1 base and J dropped 4; count of bases not matched to a gene: 10. In nucleotides, the CDR3 is TGCGCCAGCAGCTTGTTAGAGTCGGGGGGGCCGTACAATGAGCAGTTCTTC. It encodes CASSLLESGGPYNEQFF.

CDR3 DNA: TGTGCCAGCAGTCTAGTCCCTCTAGCGGGGGGGTCTGGGGCCAACGTCCTGACTTTC. As protein: CASSLVPLAGGSGANVLTF. The chain employs TRBV2 and TRBJ2-6; 12 nucleotides agree with TRBD2. The CDR3 runs to 19 residues. The V gene end was trimmed by 5 bases and the J gene end by 1 base; junction bases not matched to a gene: 9. Looked up from germline, CDR1 is SNHLY and CDR2 is FYNNEI.

The rearrangement uses TRBV15 and TRBJ2-5; D may be TRBD1 (6 bases). Germline V gene sequence: CDR1 LNHNV, CDR2 YYDKDF (reference sequence). This CDR3 has 15 residues. Trimming took off 3 bases at V and 0 bases at J, with 11 bases between the two ends. Here the CDR3 DNA reads TGTGCCACCAGCAGCGGGACACCGTACCAAGAGACCCAGTACTTC. Translation: CATSSGTPYQETQYF.

The rearrangement links TRBV9 to TRBJ2-5; D uncertain. The V gene's germline CDR1 is SGDLS and CDR2 YYNGEE. The CDR3 sequence is 15 residues long. The V and J ends lost 0 bases and 2 bases respectively, with 11 bases between them. The DNA for the CDR3 is TGTGCCAGCAGCGTAGAGGTGCTAGGTCAAGAGACCCAGTACTTC. Its translation is CASSVEVLGQETQYF.

This chain joins TRBV30 and TRBJ1-2, with TRBD1 matching 8 bases. Germline CDR1 GTSNPN, CDR2 SVGIG (reference sequence). The junction had 9 bases not matched to a gene; V was cut back by 2 bases and J by 7 bases. This CDR3 spans 14 amino acids. CDR3 in DNA: TGTGCCTGGAGTCCAGGGGGCCGAATAAGTGGCTACACCTTC. Protein product: CAWSPGGRISGYTF.

Points on this clone: At the DNA level, this CDR3 is encoded by other sequences in the same sample as well. This chain joins TRBV5-1 and TRBJ2-2, with TRBD1 matching over 10 bases. The J segment lost 5 bases and the V segment lost 4 bases, leaving 2 bases of the junction unmatched. Germline CDR1 SGHRS, CDR2 YFSETQ. The CDR3 totals 14 residues. CDR3 loop: CASSRGQGTGELFF. DNA of the CDR3: TGCGCCAGCAGCAGGGGACAGGGGACCGGGGAGCTGTTTTTT.